This TCR beta chain was observed in a study of T cell repertoires in ileal Crohn's disease. Study-level background: About 37% were active smokers at surgery; median disease duration was approximately 7.3 years. Study observations and caveats: Compared with non-smokers, active smokers at surgery showed more clonal expansions. Endoscopic recurrence occurred in every patient whose clonality exceeded 26.8%. Compared with CD4 T cells, sorted CD8 cells carried more expanded clones.

Germline CDR1 is SGHNT and CDR2 is YENEEA. The CDR3 has 13 residues. With 0 bases removed from V and 7 bases from J, the gap between germline ends came to 7 bases. Repertoires were generated with immunoSEQ multiplex PCR, while TCRdb's copy carries only in-frame clones and drops some. The table has about 3,800 clones, just under 85% seen once; the top ten hold approximately 6.8%. This clone was seen a handful of times. What it recognizes is unknown. The chain employs TRBV11-3 and TRBJ2-1, with unresolved D. The TCR sequence derives from an adult with Crohn's disease. Material: ileal tissue. The CDR3 nucleotides are TGTGCCAGCAGCTTAGATTTCAGTAATGAGCAGTTCTTC. It specifies CASSLDFSNEQFF.